Each of the 28 T cell receptor beta chains below was sequenced from the same sample in a study of cytomegalovirus exposure and HLA in healthy donors. With 60 Vbeta and 13 Jbeta primers, the PCR was carried out. Sequencing used immunoSEQ multiplex PCR; TCRdb keeps in-frame clones, though not all of them. The sample holds 35,000 to 40,000 clones, about 66% seen once. Source material: PBMCs. These receptors originate from a man aged 50 to 60 in good health and CMV-seropositive.

The chain joins TRBV11-2 to TRBJ2-2, with D possibly matching TRBD1 (6 bases). The CDR3 covers 13 residues. The germline CDR1 and CDR2 sequences are SGHAT and FQNNGV. Trimming took 5 bases from V and 4 from J, leaving 8 bases between them. This chain's CDR3 is CASSGQITGELFF. DNA for the CDR3: TGTGCCAGCAGCGGACAGATCACCGGGGAGCTGTTTTTT.

V gene TRBV6-1 combines with J gene TRBJ2-3; 8 positions agree with TRBD1. Unmatched junction bases numbered 7, after V lost 3 bases and J lost 2 bases. Germline CDR1 and CDR2: MNHNS and SASEGT. This CDR3 spans 16 amino acids. Here the CDR3 reads CASSDLGDRSTDTQYF. Written as DNA, the CDR3 is TGTGCCAGCAGTGACCTGGGGGACAGGTCCACAGATACGCAGTATTTT.

The chain employs TRBV5-1 and TRBJ2-5, with 10 bases lining up with TRBD1. J gave up 5 bases and V 1 base, and 2 bases lay outside the gene matches. This CDR3 region has 14 residues. The germline V gene encodes CDR1 SGHRS and CDR2 YFSETQ. CDR3 residues: CASSLKGQGETQYF. CDR3 nucleotide sequence: TGCGCCAGCAGCTTGAAGGGACAGGGGGAGACCCAGTACTTC.

This clone was counted at least ten times. The V gene is TRBV7-2, the J gene TRBJ2-2, with TRBD2 as a possible D gene (6 bases). V lost 2 bases and J lost 2, with 12 bases in between. Germline-derived CDR1 and CDR2 are SGHTA and FQGNSA. CDR3 length equals 16 residues. The DNA for the CDR3 is TGTGCCAGCAGCTTAATATCGGGGGTAAACACCGGGGAGCTGTTTTTT. It is translated as CASSLISGVNTGELFF.

J is TRBJ2-7 and V is TRBV4-3; TRBD2 is a possible D gene (5 bases). Germline V lookup: CDR1 LGHNA, CDR2 YSLEER. The ends were cut back, 1 base at V and 1 base at J, with 8 bases in the middle. This CDR3 has 14 residues. For the CDR3, the DNA is TGCGCCAGCAGCCAAGTTCGGGGATCCTACGAGCAGTACTTC. Translation: CASSQVRGSYEQYF.

The rearrangement links TRBV6-1 to TRBJ2-7; the match to TRBD2 covers 9 bases. Per the germline V gene, CDR1 is MNHNS and CDR2 is SASEGT. V was pared by 2 bases and J by 6 bases, with 11 bases of the junction left unmatched. CDR3 size: 16 residues. The CDR3 sequence: CASSERPAGGSGEQYF. DNA for the CDR3: TGTGCCAGCAGTGAACGGCCAGCGGGGGGTTCCGGCGAGCAGTACTTC.

In its sample, this clone was seen many times. The V and J genes are TRBV6-5 and TRBJ2-7; a possible D gene is TRBD1 (5 bases). This CDR3 region has 16 residues. V was clipped by 0 bases and J by 0 bases, with 12 bases between them. The germline V gene has CDR1 MNHEY and CDR2 SVGAGI. This CDR3 reads CASSYSTVMSSYEQYF. The CDR3 DNA reads TGTGCCAGCAGTTACTCGACAGTTATGTCCTCCTACGAGCAGTACTTC.

The V and J genes are TRBV7-2 and TRBJ1-4, with D tentatively TRBD1 (5 bases). Trimming removed 6 bases at V and 7 bases at J, with 15 bases between. CDR3 length: 14 residues. Germline values: CDR1 SGHTA, CDR2 FQGNSA. CDR3 nucleotide sequence: TGTGCCAGCAGTTCTCAGGGAGGGGCTGAAAAACTGTTTTTT. It yields the protein CASSSQGGAEKLFF.

This clone was counted between two and nine times. This chain connects TRBV7-2 to TRBJ2-3; 10 bases align to TRBD2. Germline CDR1 and CDR2: SGHTA and FQGNSA. The CDR3 length is 16 residues. The V segment lost 1 base and the J segment 1 base; nucleotides outside the gene matches: 2. The CDR3 DNA sequence: TGTGCCAGCAGCTTAGAGCTAGCGGGGGGCACAGATACGCAGTATTTT. Its translation: CASSLELAGGTDTQYF.

CDR3 coding DNA: TGTGCCAGCAGCCTCCGGACTAGCGGGGGGGCCCACGAGCAGTACTTC. The encoded protein is CASSLRTSGGAHEQYF. This chain links TRBV7-2 with TRBJ2-7; TRBD2 matches 15 bases. The CDR3 contains 16 residues. Looked up from germline, CDR1 is SGHTA and CDR2 is FQGNSA. The ends lost 5 bases at V and 5 bases at J; junction bases unmatched: 7.

The chain employs TRBV27 and TRBJ2-7; D gene uncertain. The CDR3 covers 14 residues. The V gene lost 3 bases and the J gene lost 2 bases, with 11 bases spanning the gap. CDR1 is MNHEY and CDR2 is SMNVEV in the germline V gene (reference sequence). The CDR3 coding sequence is TGTGCCAGCAGTTTGAGGCAGACGACCTACGAGCAGTACTTC. The encoded protein is CASSLRQTTYEQYF.

The chain recombines TRBV19 with TRBJ2-2; the D gene is possibly TRBD1 (6 bases). CDR1 LNHDA and CDR2 SQIVND come from the germline V gene (reference sequence). This CDR3 spans 13 amino acids. V shed 6 bases and J shed 10 bases, with 15 bases lying between them. Here the CDR3 reads CASSGTPSLELFF. CDR3 coding DNA: TGTGCCAGTAGCGGGACACCCTCCCTGGAGCTGTTTTTT.

The DNA of the CDR3 is TGCGCCAGCAGCGGCGCAACAGGGCAGGGTGAAAAACTGTTTTTT. This gives the protein CASSGATGQGEKLFF. This rearrangement joins TRBV5-1 to TRBJ1-4; D is possibly TRBD1 (6 bases). Germline V gene lookup returns CDR1 SGHRS and CDR2 YFSETQ. The CDR3 runs 15 residues. The V gene lost 4 bases and the J gene lost 7 bases, with 17 bases spanning the gap.

The chain links TRBV9 to TRBJ1-1; 8 bases align to TRBD1. Trimming took 1 base from V and 4 from J; bases not matched to a gene: 6. The CDR3 spans 15 residues. Germline-derived CDR1 and CDR2 are SGDLS and YYNGEE. CDR3 region: CASSVPQGATTEAFF. The CDR3 nucleotides are TGTGCCAGCAGCGTACCCCAGGGGGCCACCACTGAAGCTTTCTTT.

The V and J genes are TRBV29-1 and TRBJ1-1, with 7 bases lining up with TRBD1. J gave up 4 bases and V 6 bases, and 5 bases lay outside the gene matches. CDR3 size: 12 residues. CDR1 SQVTM and CDR2 ANQGSEA come from the germline V gene. This chain's CDR3 is CSVGDSVTEAFF. As DNA, the CDR3 is TGCAGCGTCGGGGACAGCGTCACTGAAGCTTTCTTT. The complete variable domain, with remaining parts taken from reference TRBV29-1 and TRBJ1-1, reads SAVISQKPSRDICQRGTSLTIQCQVDSQVTMMFWYRQQPGQSLTLIATANQGSEATYESGFVIDKFPISRPNLTFSTLTVSNMSPEDSSIYLCSVGDSVTEAFFGQGTRLTVV.

The chain links TRBV10-3 to TRBJ2-7; D perhaps matches TRBD1 (5 bases). CDR1 and CDR2 (germline): ENHRY, SYGVKD. The CDR3 extends over 15 amino acids. V shed 4 bases and J shed 6 bases, with 19 bases lying between them. The CDR3 sequence is CAISGRQNGMGEQYF. In DNA, the CDR3 is TGTGCCATCAGTGGTAGACAGAATGGAATGGGCGAGCAGTACTTC.

This clone was found once. The genes are TRBV11-2 and TRBJ2-5, with D possibly matching TRBD2 (6 bases). The CDR3 loop spans 15 amino acids. The ends were cut back, 4 bases at V and 2 bases at J, with 14 bases in the middle. Germline V lookup: CDR1 SGHAT, CDR2 FQNNGV. In nucleotides, the CDR3 is TGTGCCAGCAGCTCCTTGCGGGACTCGCAAGAGACCCAGTACTTC. It specifies CASSSLRDSQETQYF.

This sequence joins TRBV7-8 and TRBJ2-1; TRBD1 matches at 9 bases. Looked up from germline, CDR1 is SGHVS and CDR2 is FQNEAQ. The CDR3 is 15 amino acids. V was pared by 2 bases and J by 6 bases, with 5 bases of the junction left unmatched. The CDR3 region has the DNA TGTGCCAGCAGCTTAAGGGACAGGGACCTCAATGAGCAGTTCTTC. Its translation: CASSLRDRDLNEQFF. Combining the CDR3 with reference TRBV7-8 and TRBJ2-1 gives the whole variable domain GAGVSQSPRYKVAKRGQDVALRCDPISGHVSLFWYQQALGQGPEFLTYFQNEAQLDKSGLPSDRFFAERPEGSVSTLKIQRTQQEDSAVYLCASSLRDRDLNEQFFGPGTRLTVL.

J is TRBJ2-6 and V is TRBV11-3; 11 bases fit TRBD1. The CDR3 runs to 20 residues. Trimming removed 5 bases from V and 2 bases from J; junction bases left unmatched: 14. CDR1 is SGHNT, CDR2 YENEEA, per germline. CDR3 in DNA: TGTGCCAGCAGCCCCGTTCGTGGGGACAGGGGGGTTCCTGGGGCCAACGTCCTGACTTTC. It is translated as CASSPVRGDRGVPGANVLTF.

The V gene is TRBV6-1, the J gene TRBJ1-5, with D maybe TRBD1 (6 bases). Germline values: CDR1 MNHNS, CDR2 SASEGT. V lost 8 bases and J lost 2, with 13 bases in between. The CDR3 consists of 14 residues. CDR3 nucleotide sequence: TGTGCCAGCTCGGGTGAGGGGGGCAATCAGCCCCAGCATTTT. Amino acids: CASSGEGGNQPQHF.

The J gene is TRBJ1-4, the V gene TRBV9; TRBD1 is a possible D gene (5 bases). Trimming cost V 4 bases and J 3 bases, with 10 bases left between them. Germline V gene sequence: CDR1 SGDLS, CDR2 YYNGEE. This CDR3 is 14 amino acids long. The CDR3: CASSRGVANEKLFF. The CDR3 DNA is TGTGCCAGCAGCCGGGGGGTGGCTAATGAAAAACTGTTTTTT. Full variable domain (rest looked up from reference TRBV9 and TRBJ1-4): DSGVTQTPKHLITATGQRVTLRCSPRSGDLSVYWYQQSLDQGLQFLIQYYNGEERAKGNILERFSAQQFPDLHSELNLSSLELGDSALYFCASSRGVANEKLFFGSGTQLSVL.

This sequence joins TRBV5-1 and TRBJ2-5; TRBD2 agrees at 10 bases. The CDR3 has 15 amino acids. CDR1 is SGHRS and CDR2 is YFSETQ in the germline V gene. V lost 2 bases, J lost 5 bases, and 6 bases stayed unmatched. CDR3 sequence: CASSFTSGGGETQYF. DNA of the CDR3: TGCGCCAGCAGCTTTACGAGCGGGGGGGGTGAGACCCAGTACTTC.

The chain carries TRBV5-1 and TRBJ1-1; 8 nucleotides agree with TRBD1. The CDR3 loop spans 14 amino acids. Trimming cost V 7 bases and J 2 bases; bases outside gene matches: 7. The germline V gene has CDR1 SGHRS and CDR2 YFSETQ. For the CDR3, the DNA is TGCGCCAGCGCCGAAGGACAGGGCAACACTGAAGCTTTCTTT. This encodes CASAEGQGNTEAFF.

This rearrangement joins TRBV28 to TRBJ1-2, with unresolved D. The V and J ends lost 3 bases and 4 bases respectively, with 12 bases between them. The CDR3 sequence is 14 residues long. Germline CDR1 is MDHEN and CDR2 is SYDVKM. CDR3 protein: CASSFTRSAYGYTF. DNA of the CDR3: TGTGCCAGCAGTTTTACCAGGTCAGCCTATGGCTACACCTTC.

The chain is built from TRBV29-1 and TRBJ2-7; 7 positions agree with TRBD1. V was pared by 4 bases and J by 1 base, with 7 bases of the junction left unmatched. Germline V gene sequence: CDR1 SQVTM, CDR2 ANQGSEA. The CDR3 is 14 residues long. CDR3 in amino acids: CSVGTGFLSYEQYF. The CDR3 bases are TGCAGCGTTGGGACAGGTTTTTTGTCCTACGAGCAGTACTTC.

This clone has just one count. The V and J genes are TRBV7-7 and TRBJ2-5; unclear D gene. The CDR3 totals 13 residues. In germline, CDR1 is SSHAT, CDR2 FNYEAQ (reference sequence). V dropped 5 bases and J dropped 4 bases, with 11 bases sitting between them. CDR3 in amino acids: CASSPGNRETQYF. DNA of the CDR3: TGTGCCAGCAGCCCAGGAAACCGAGAGACCCAGTACTTC.

This clone was seen only a few times. The rearrangement uses TRBV27 and TRBJ1-1, with D uncertain. V lost 0 bases to trimming and J lost 1 base, with 9 bases between them. The CDR3 has 15 amino acids. Germline CDR1 reads MNHEY; CDR2 reads SMNVEV (reference sequence). The CDR3 DNA follows: TGTGCCAGCAGTTTATCCCCGTTGGCGAACACTGAAGCTTTCTTT. Translating gives CASSLSPLANTEAFF.

This chain links TRBV7-2 with TRBJ1-4; TRBD1 matches 9 bases. Germline CDR1 SGHTA, CDR2 FQGNSA. V lost 6 bases to trimming and J lost 9 bases; unmatched junction nucleotides: 8. The CDR3 is made up of 14 amino acids. CDR3 sequence: CASRWGTGPQKLFF. The CDR3 DNA reads as TGTGCCAGCAGATGGGGGACAGGGCCCCAAAAACTGTTTTTT.